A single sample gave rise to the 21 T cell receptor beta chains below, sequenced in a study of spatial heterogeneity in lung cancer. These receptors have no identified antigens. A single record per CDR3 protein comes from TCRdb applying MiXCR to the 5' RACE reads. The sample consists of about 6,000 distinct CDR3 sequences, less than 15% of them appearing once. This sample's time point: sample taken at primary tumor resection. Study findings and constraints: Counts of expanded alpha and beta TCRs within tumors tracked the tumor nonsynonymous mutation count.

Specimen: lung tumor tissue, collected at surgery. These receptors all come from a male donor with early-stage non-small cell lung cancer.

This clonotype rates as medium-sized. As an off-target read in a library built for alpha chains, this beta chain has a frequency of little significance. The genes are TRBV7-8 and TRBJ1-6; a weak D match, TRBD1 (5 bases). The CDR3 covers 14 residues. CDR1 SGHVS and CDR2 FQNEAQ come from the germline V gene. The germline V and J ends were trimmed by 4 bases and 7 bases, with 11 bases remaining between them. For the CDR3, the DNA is TGTGCCAGCAGCTCTACTTCAGGGAATTCACCCCTCCACTTT. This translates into CASSSTSGNSPLHF.

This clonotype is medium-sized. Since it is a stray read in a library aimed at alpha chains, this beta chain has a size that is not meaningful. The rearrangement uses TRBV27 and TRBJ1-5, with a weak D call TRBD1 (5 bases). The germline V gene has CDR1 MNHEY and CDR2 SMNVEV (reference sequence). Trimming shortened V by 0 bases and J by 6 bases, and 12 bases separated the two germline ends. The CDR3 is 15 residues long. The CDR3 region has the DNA TGTGCCAGCAGTTTATCTGCAGGGAACGGTCAGCCCCAGCATTTT. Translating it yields CASSLSAGNGQPQHF.

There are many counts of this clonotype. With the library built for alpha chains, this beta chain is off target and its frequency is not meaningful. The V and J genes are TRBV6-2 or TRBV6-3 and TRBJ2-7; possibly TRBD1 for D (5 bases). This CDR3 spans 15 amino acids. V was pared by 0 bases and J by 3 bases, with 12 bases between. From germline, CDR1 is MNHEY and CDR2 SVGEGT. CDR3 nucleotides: TGTGCCAGCAGTTACTCTTCCAGGGTTGTCTACGAGCAGTACTTC. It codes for CASSYSSRVVYEQYF.

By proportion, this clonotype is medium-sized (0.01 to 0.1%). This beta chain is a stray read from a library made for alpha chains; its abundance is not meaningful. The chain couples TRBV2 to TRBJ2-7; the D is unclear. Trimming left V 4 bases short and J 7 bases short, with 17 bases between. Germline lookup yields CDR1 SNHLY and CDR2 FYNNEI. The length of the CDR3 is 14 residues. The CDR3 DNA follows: TGTGCCAGCAGTGCTCAGTGGTGGTTTAGGGAGCAGTACTTC. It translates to CASSAQWWFREQYF.

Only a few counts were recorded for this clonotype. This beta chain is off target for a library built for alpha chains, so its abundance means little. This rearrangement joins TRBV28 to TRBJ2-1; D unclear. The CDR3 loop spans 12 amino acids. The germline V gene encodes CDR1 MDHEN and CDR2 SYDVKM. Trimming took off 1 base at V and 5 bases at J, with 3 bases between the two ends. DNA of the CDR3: TGTGCCAGCAGTTTATTGGACAATGAGCAGTTCTTC. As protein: CASSLLDNEQFF.

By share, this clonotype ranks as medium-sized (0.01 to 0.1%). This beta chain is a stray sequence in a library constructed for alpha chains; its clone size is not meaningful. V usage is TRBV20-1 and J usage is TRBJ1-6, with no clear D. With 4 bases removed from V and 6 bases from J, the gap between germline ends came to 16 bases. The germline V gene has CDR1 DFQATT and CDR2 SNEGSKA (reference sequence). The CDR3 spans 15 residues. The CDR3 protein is CSAIKGGTINSPLHF. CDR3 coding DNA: TGCAGTGCTATAAAAGGTGGTACGATTAATTCACCCCTCCACTTT.

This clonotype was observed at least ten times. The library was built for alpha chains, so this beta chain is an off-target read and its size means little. The CDR3 bases are TGTGCCAGCAGCGTCGACAGGAGCACAGATACGCAGTATTTT. Translation gives CASSVDRSTDTQYF. The chain couples TRBV7-2 to TRBJ2-3, with D possibly being TRBD1 (6 bases). Germline values: CDR1 SGHTA, CDR2 FQGNSA. The CDR3 has 14 amino acids. V lost 5 bases, J lost 0 bases, and 9 bases lay in between.

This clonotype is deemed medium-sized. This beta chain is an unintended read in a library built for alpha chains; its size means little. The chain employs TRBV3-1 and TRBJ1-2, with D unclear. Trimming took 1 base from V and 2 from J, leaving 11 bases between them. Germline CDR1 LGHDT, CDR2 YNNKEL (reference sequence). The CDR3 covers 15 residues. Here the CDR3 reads CASSQGRSENYGYTF. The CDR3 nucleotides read TGTGCCAGCAGCCAAGGACGGTCGGAGAACTATGGCTACACCTTC.

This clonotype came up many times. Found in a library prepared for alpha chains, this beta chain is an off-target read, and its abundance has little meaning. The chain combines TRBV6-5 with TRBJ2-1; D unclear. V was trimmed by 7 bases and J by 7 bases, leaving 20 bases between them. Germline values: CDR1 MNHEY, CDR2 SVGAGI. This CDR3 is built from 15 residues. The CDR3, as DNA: TGTGCCAGCACCAACGGCCGCCAGGTTGGAAATGAGCAGTTCTTC. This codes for CASTNGRQVGNEQFF.

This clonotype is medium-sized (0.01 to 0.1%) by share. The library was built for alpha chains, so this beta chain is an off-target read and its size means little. The DNA of the CDR3 is TGCAGTGCGGGAGATTTTAGCGGGAGCTCCTACAATGAGCAGTTCTTC. It codes for CSAGDFSGSSYNEQFF. This chain uses TRBV20-1 with TRBJ2-1; 9 bases match TRBD2. The CDR3 loop spans 16 amino acids. Germline CDR1 and CDR2: DFQATT and SNEGSKA (reference sequence). Germline trimming cut 6 bases from V and 0 bases from J; bases unmatched to any gene: 9.

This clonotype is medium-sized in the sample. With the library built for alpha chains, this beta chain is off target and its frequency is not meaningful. In nucleotides, the CDR3 is TGTGCCAGCAGCCTCAGGGTCTCTATAGTCGATGAGCAGTTCTTC. Residues: CASSLRVSIVDEQFF. The chain couples TRBV3-1 to TRBJ2-1, with a possible D match to TRBD1 (5 bases). Trimming took 4 bases from V and 8 from J, leaving 18 bases between them. The CDR3 length is 15 residues. Germline V gene data show CDR1 as LGHDT and CDR2 as YNNKEL (reference sequence).

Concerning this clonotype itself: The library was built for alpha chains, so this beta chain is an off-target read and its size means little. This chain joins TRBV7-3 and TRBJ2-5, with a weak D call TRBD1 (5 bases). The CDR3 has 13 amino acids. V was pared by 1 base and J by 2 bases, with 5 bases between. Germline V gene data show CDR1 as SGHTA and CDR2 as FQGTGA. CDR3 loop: CASSLNRQETQYF. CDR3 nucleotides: TGTGCCAGCAGCTTAAACAGGCAAGAGACCCAGTACTTC.

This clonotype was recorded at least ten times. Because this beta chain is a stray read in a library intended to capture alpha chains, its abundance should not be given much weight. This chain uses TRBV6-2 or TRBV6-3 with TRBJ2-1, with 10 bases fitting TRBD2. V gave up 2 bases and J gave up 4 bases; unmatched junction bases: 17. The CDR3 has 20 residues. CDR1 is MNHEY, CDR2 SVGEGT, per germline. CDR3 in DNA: TGTGCCAGCAGTTACCCCGGCGCTAGCGGGAGCGAGGCAGGATACAATGAGCAGTTCTTC. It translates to CASSYPGASGSEAGYNEQFF.

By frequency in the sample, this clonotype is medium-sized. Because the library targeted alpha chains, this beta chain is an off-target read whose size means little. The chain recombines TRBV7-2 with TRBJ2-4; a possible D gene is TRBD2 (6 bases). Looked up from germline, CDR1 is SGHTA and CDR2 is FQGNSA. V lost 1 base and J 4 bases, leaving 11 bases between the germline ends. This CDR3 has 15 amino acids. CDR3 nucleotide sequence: TGTGCCAGCAGCTTAGTTCTCGGGAGTAAAAACATTCAGTACTTC. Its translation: CASSLVLGSKNIQYF.

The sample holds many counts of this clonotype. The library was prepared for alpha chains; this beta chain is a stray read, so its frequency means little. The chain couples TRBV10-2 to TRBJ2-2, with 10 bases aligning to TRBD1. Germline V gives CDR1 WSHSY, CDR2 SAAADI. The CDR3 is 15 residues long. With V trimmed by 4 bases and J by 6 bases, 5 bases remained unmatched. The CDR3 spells CASSGGDRGPGELFF. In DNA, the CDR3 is TGCGCCAGCAGTGGAGGGGACAGGGGCCCCGGGGAGCTGTTTTTT.

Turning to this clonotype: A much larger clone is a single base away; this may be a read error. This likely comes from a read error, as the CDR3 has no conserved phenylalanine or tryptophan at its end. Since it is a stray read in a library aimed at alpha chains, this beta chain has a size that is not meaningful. CDR3 nucleotides: TGTGCCAGCAGTTACGGGACTAGCGGGAGTGGGTTCCTCGAGCAGTACCTC. Amino acid sequence: CASSYGTSGSGFLEQYL. The gene calls are TRBV6-6 and TRBJ2-7; 14 positions match TRBD2. CDR3 size: 17 residues. The V and J ends lost 2 bases and 6 bases, in that order; junction bases with no gene match: 9. Germline V gives CDR1 MNHNY, CDR2 SVGAGI (reference sequence).

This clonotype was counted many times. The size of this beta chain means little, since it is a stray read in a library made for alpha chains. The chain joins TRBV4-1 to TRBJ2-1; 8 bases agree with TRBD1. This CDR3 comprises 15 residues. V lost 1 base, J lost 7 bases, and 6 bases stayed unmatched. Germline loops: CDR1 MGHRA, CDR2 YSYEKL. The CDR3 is CASSQGQGAFNEQFF. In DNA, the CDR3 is TGCGCCAGCAGCCAAGGGCAGGGGGCTTTTAATGAGCAGTTCTTC.

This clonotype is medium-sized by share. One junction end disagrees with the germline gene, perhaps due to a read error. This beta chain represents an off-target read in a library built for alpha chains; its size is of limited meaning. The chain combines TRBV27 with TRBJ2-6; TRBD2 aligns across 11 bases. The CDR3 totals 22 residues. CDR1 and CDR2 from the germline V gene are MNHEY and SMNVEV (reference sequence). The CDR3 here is CSSSRTAVGGIAGGLGANVLTF. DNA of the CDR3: TGTTCCAGCAGTCGTACCGCTGTAGGGGGAATAGCGGGAGGGCTTGGGGCCAACGTCCTGACTTTC.

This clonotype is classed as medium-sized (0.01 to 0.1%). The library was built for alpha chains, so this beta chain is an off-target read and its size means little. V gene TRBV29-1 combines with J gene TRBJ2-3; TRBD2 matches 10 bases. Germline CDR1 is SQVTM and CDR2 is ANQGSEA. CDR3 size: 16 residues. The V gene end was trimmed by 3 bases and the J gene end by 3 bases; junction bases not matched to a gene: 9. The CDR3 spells CSVEGPSGSTTDTQYF. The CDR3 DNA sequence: TGCAGCGTTGAGGGGCCTAGCGGGAGCACGACAGATACGCAGTATTTT.

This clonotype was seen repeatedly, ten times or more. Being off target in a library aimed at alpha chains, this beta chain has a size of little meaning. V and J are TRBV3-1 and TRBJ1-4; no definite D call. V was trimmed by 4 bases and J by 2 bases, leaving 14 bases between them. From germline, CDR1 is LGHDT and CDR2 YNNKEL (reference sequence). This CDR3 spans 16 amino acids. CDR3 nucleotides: TGTGCCAGCAGCCTCCGGACGATGGGCACTAATGAAAAACTGTTTTTT. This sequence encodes CASSLRTMGTNEKLFF.

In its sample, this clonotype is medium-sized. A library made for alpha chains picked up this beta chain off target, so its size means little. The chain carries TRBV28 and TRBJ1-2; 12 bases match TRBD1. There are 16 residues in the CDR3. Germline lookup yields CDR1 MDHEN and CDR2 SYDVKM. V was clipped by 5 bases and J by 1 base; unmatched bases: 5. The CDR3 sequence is CASSPGQGAHNYGYTF. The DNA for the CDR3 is TGTGCCAGCAGTCCGGGACAGGGGGCACATAACTATGGCTACACCTTC.